Shown below are 2 T cell receptor beta chains from a single sample sequenced in a study of control samples from healthy donors and cancer patients. TCRdb's copy holds only in-frame clones and misses some; the assay was immunoSEQ multiplex PCR. Here the sample spans 130,000 to 150,000 clones, 91% being singletons. The specimen sequenced was blood. The origin of the receptors is a man aged 30-40 years in good health.

The chain joins TRBV5-6 to TRBJ1-5, with 9 nucleotides matching TRBD1. Trimming took 0 bases from V and 6 from J; bases not matched to a gene: 1. This CDR3 is 14 amino acids long. Germline V CDR1 and CDR2: SGHDT, YYEEEE. The CDR3 is CASSLGTGAQPQHF. The CDR3 nucleotides are TGTGCCAGCAGCTTGGGGACAGGGGCTCAGCCCCAGCATTTT.

The chain employs TRBV15 and TRBJ2-7; D is perhaps TRBD1 (6 bases). The CDR3 is 13 amino acids. CDR1 is LNHNV and CDR2 is YYDKDF in the germline V gene (reference sequence). Trimming removed 5 bases from V and 1 base from J, with 9 bases in between. CDR3 DNA sequence: TGTGCCACCAGCGTCGGACAGTCCTACGAGCAGTACTTC. Translated: CATSVGQSYEQYF.